The 8 T cell receptor beta chains listed next were all sequenced from one sample in a study of CD8+CD57+ T cells in acquired aplastic anemia (dated by TCRdb to the late 2010s). For sequencing, an Illumina HiSeq 2000 was employed. Profiling of TCR beta VDJ combinations and CDR3 sequences used genomic DNA as the template. The public reads were reanalyzed by TCRdb: fastp trimming at Q25, MiXCR alignment, in-frame beta chains only. Every distinct CDR3 protein forms one entry, paired with its most common genes and DNA. Recorded for this sample are approximately 190,000 distinct CDR3 sequences; around 47% of them occurred a single time. The ten most abundant clones make up 9.7% of the sample. The patients picked for sequencing were ones in whom flow cytometry had shown an expansion of CD8+CD57+ cells. Material for sequencing was sorted CD4+, CD8+, or CD8+CD57+ T cells (not recorded which) from PBMCs. The receptors here all came from a human donor with aplastic anemia.

This chain's CDR3 is CSASAAGGHQETQYF. CDR3 nucleotide sequence: TGCAGTGCTAGTGCAGCGGGAGGTCACCAAGAGACCCAGTACTTC. The chain uses TRBV20-1 and TRBJ2-5; TRBD2 aligns across 9 bases. The germline V gene has CDR1 DFQATT and CDR2 SNEGSKA (reference sequence). The J segment lost 0 bases and the V segment lost 3 bases, leaving 5 bases of the junction unmatched. This CDR3 comprises 15 residues.

In DNA, the CDR3 is TGTGCCAGCCTAGGGGGGAGAACAGATACGCAGTATTTT. Protein product: CASLGGRTDTQYF. V gene TRBV2 combines with J gene TRBJ2-3, with D perhaps being TRBD1 or TRBD2 (6 bases each). Trimming cost V 8 bases and J 3 bases, with 12 bases left between them. This CDR3 has 13 residues. CDR1 is SNHLY, CDR2 FYNNEI, per germline.

The rearrangement joins TRBV29-1 to TRBJ1-2; TRBD1 matches at 8 bases. Per the germline V gene, CDR1 is SQVTM and CDR2 is ANQGSEA. CDR3 length equals 13 residues. V shed 5 bases, J shed 4 bases, and the junction held 6 bases outside the gene matches. CDR3 DNA: TGCAGCGTTCGGACAGGGAACAGCTATGGCTACACCTTC. Encoded protein: CSVRTGNSYGYTF.

V and J are TRBV10-1 and TRBJ1-4; D might be TRBD1 (5 bases). V shed 6 bases and J shed 7 bases, with 24 bases lying between them. The CDR3 is made up of 17 amino acids. The V gene's germline CDR1 is WNHNN and CDR2 SYGVQD (reference sequence). Here the CDR3 reads CASRSGRLFRPSEKLFF. The CDR3 DNA reads as TGCGCCAGCAGATCGGGACGGCTTTTTCGACCTAGTGAAAAACTGTTTTTT.

The chain is built from TRBV15 and TRBJ2-7; 11 bases line up with TRBD2. The CDR3 is 15 amino acids. Germline CDR1 and CDR2: LNHNV and YYDKDF (reference sequence). Trimming took 0 bases from V and 3 from J; bases not matched to a gene: 1. CDR3 DNA: TGTGCCACCAGCAGAGAACTAGCGGGAGACTACGAGCAGTACTTC. Protein product: CATSRELAGDYEQYF.

In its sample, this clonotype was seen a few times. The chain joins TRBV15 to TRBJ2-3; a possible D gene is TRBD1 (5 bases). V was pared by 2 bases and J by 1 base, with 7 bases between. Germline V CDR1 and CDR2: LNHNV, YYDKDF (reference sequence). This CDR3 is built from 14 residues. This chain's CDR3 is CATSRQGGTDTQYF. For the CDR3, the DNA is TGTGCCACCAGCAGACAGGGTGGCACAGATACGCAGTATTTT.

Note on this clonotype: Given a much more abundant clone one base away, this may be a read error. V and J are TRBV7-3 and TRBJ2-6, with 8 bases identical to TRBD1. The trim removed 4 bases at V and 3 bases at J, leaving 11 bases unmatched. CDR1 is SGHTA, CDR2 FQGTGA, per germline. CDR3 length equals 18 residues. The CDR3 DNA reads as TGTGCCAGCAGCTCGAGGACAGGGACCCACTATGGGGCCAACGTCCTGACTTTC. Its translation is CASSSRTGTHYGANVLTF.

The table lists this clonotype with a count of one. A much larger clone differs from this one at a single base, so this may be a read error. The conserved final phenylalanine or tryptophan is absent from the CDR3, which likely points to a read error. The chain carries TRBV5-1 and TRBJ2-2; 7 nucleotides align to TRBD2. Germline V gene lookup returns CDR1 SGHRS and CDR2 YFSETQ. There are 14 residues in the CDR3. V dropped 4 bases and J dropped 3; count of bases not matched to a gene: 3. The CDR3 sequence is CASSHRGDTGELFS. CDR3 in DNA: TGCGCCAGCAGCCACCGGGGGGACACCGGGGAGCTGTTTTCT.